The clone carrying this T cell receptor beta chain showed up just a few times. Reverse transcription of all isolated RNA meant that expressed TCRB transcripts were sequenced. The table came from immunoSEQ multiplex PCR; TCRdb's copy has only in-frame clones and leaves some out. Of roughly 140,000 clones in the sample, 6% to 7.5% are singletons; the top ten hold about 1.4%. These data are taken from a study of beta chain features in type 1 diabetes. CD45RO/CCR7/CD25/CD127/CD95/CD27 separated CD4+ naive, central memory, regulatory and stem cell-like memory cells by sorting. The authors obtained over 95% purity in all sorted populations. The TCR sequence derives from a woman aged 25 to 39 in good health. The sequencing sample was made of central memory CD4+ T cells from blood.

Here the CDR3 reads CASSLAQGRAGELFF. As DNA, the CDR3 is TGCGCCAGCAGCTTGGCTCAGGGTAGGGCCGGGGAGCTGTTTTTT. The rearrangement uses TRBV5-1 and TRBJ2-2, with D tentatively TRBD1 (5 bases). CDR1 SGHRS and CDR2 YFSETQ come from the germline V gene. CDR3 length: 15 amino acids. Trimming took off 0 bases at V and 6 bases at J, with 12 bases between the two ends.